This T cell receptor beta chain was identified in a study of control samples from healthy donors and cancer patients. This table comes from immunoSEQ multiplex PCR, and its TCRdb copy is limited to in-frame clones, with some not included. The sample lists fewer than 500,000 clones; roughly 90% were seen once. The table lists this clone with a few counts. Trimming left V 10 bases short and J 5 bases short, with 18 bases between. Per germline, CDR1 LNHDA and CDR2 SQIVND (reference sequence). The CDR3 loop spans 13 amino acids. This rearrangement joins TRBV19 to TRBJ2-7, with D tentatively TRBD2 (6 bases). The origin of this receptor is a middle-aged man with head and neck cancer. Sequencing was carried out using PBMCs. CDR3 DNA sequence: TGTGCCACTACCGGGGTCCGCGGGGACGAGCAGTACTTC. It is translated as CATTGVRGDEQYF.